A selection of T cell receptor beta chains follows, all from one sample in a study of T cells in Graves' hyperthyroidism and ophthalmopathy. TCRdb reanalysed the multiplex PCR reads using MiXCR and keeps one entry per CDR3 protein. The data hold fewer than 300,000 distinct CDR3 sequences, with 25% to 30% observed a single time. Sequenced sample: blood. All receptors come from a man aged 35-49 years with Graves' hyperthyroidism that later progressed to Graves' ophthalmopathy. CDR3s include the opening cysteine and the closing phenylalanine or tryptophan. The D gene is left open where the match is weak. The size field is filled for only some rows; it gives once, few, many or a size class.

NA,many,TRBV6-5,CASSWEDEAFF
NA,few,TRBV5-1,CASSLTAGPHTEAFF
TRBD1,medium-sized,TRBV24-1,CATSSGQAEAFF
NA,many,TRBV6-5,CASSYPGSYEQYF
TRBD1,few,TRBV6-2/TRBV6-3,CASSSRGTGSYEQYF
TRBD2,many,TRBV6-1,CASSVETSGSYEQYF
TRBD2,many,TRBV6-5,CASSGLAGSYEQYF
NA,NA,TRBV6-8,CASRAKNGEGNTEAFF
TRBD2,NA,TRBV7-8,CASSLMISSGSIETQYF
NA,many,TRBV20-1,CSARDQWYEQYF
TRBD1,many,TRBV9,CASSSWTGGTEAFF
TRBD1,many,TRBV29-1,CSVEANSGQGKETQYF
TRBD2,NA,TRBV7-2,CASSLANPGGIVGETQYF
TRBD2,many,TRBV20-1,CSAKRLGDYYEQYF
NA,NA,TRBV19,CASSWSGEMNTEAFF
TRBD1,many,TRBV2,CASSGTGTNTGELFF
TRBD2,many,TRBV30,CAWSFPGTRNEQYF
NA,NA,TRBV6-2/TRBV6-3,CASSYSGIVYTEAFF
TRBD2,NA,TRBV12-3/TRBV12-4,CASSFGLAGGRKETQYF
TRBD2,many,TRBV30,CACSSGVLAKNIQYF
NA,many,TRBV29-1,CSAGTGTISYEQYF
TRBD1,NA,TRBV6-2/TRBV6-3,CASSRTGNNQPQHF
NA,NA,TRBV7-3,CASSHSPDQTGELFF
TRBD2,many,TRBV10-2,CASSDHRSGRNTGELFF
NA,many,TRBV27,CASSLGRGSTYEQYF
NA,many,TRBV20-1,CSASPSEQYF
NA,many,TRBV6-5,CASSYVRGNTEAFF
TRBD1,few,TRBV12-5,CASGPLQGRGNTEAFF
NA,many,TRBV30,CAWSRQGGEQYF
NA,NA,TRBV6-1,CASARDYGYTF
TRBD2,NA,TRBV7-2,CASSQWTSAYEQYF
NA,few,TRBV4-1,CASSPSLEDEQYF
NA,many,TRBV4-1,CASSQETVTNIQYF
NA,NA,TRBV20-1,CSALTGDYGEQYF
NA,many,TRBV5-1,CASSEDRNYGYTF
TRBD2,many,TRBV7-6,CASSRRLAGNTGELFF
TRBD1,few,TRBV19,CASKGQLVLNQPQHF
TRBD1,many,TRBV20-1,CSASGQGWEQYF
TRBD2,many,TRBV30,CAWSEVAGTYEQYF
NA,once,TRBV12-5,CASGVPGDTYEQYF
TRBD2,many,TRBV30,CAWSGVAGTTGELFF
NA,NA,TRBV5-4,CASSPWAGSYGYTF